The rows below give T cell receptor beta chains drawn from one sample of a study of TIL therapy for anti-PD-1-resistant metastatic lung cancer. The table came from immunoSEQ multiplex PCR; TCRdb's copy has only in-frame clones and leaves some out. The table records 20,000 to 25,000 clones, around 70% of them present only once. Sequencing used blood, obtained at baseline. The receptors were sampled from a person aged 25-79 years with non-small cell lung cancer. CDR3s include the opening cysteine and the closing phenylalanine or tryptophan. The D gene is left open where the match is weak. Not every row has a clone size; where given, it reads once, few, many or a size class.

CDR3 protein	CDR3 DNA	V gene	clone size	CDR3 length	D gene	J gene
CASSLGTVNTGELFF	TGTGCCAGCTCACTTGGGACAGTGAACACCGGGGAGCTGTTTTTT	TRBV18	-	15	TRBD1	TRBJ2-2
CASSLLDPWETQYF	TGCGCCAGCAGCTTACTGGATCCCTGGGAGACCCAGTACTTC	TRBV5-1	-	14	-	TRBJ2-5
CASSQGIQETQYF	TGTGCCAGCAGCCAGGGGATCCAAGAGACCCAGTACTTC	TRBV7-3	-	13	-	TRBJ2-5
CSVEDTSGRGQFGDNIQYF	TGCAGCGTTGAAGACACATCGGGCCGGGGACAGTTTGGGGACAACATTCAGTACTTC	TRBV29-1	once	19	TRBD1	TRBJ2-4
CASSFSKETQYF	TGTGCCAGCAGCTTCTCAAAAGAGACCCAGTACTTC	TRBV7-9	-	12	-	TRBJ2-5
CSVEVAGVKGTQYF	TGCAGCGTTGAGGTAGCGGGGGTAAAAGGGACCCAGTACTTC	TRBV29-1	-	14	TRBD2	TRBJ2-5
CASSLPGQGAGETQYF	TGTGCCAGCAGCCTACCTGGACAGGGGGCCGGGGAGACCCAGTACTTC	TRBV7-7	few	16	TRBD1	TRBJ2-5
CATSDRHQNSPQHF	TGTGCCACCAGTGATCGTCACCAAAATTCGCCCCAGCATTTT	TRBV24-1	-	14	-	TRBJ1-5
CATSRELQGTYEQYF	TGTGCCACCAGCAGAGAGCTCCAGGGGACTTACGAGCAGTACTTC	TRBV15	-	15	-	TRBJ2-7
CASSPRRVRTDTQYF	TGTGCCAGCAGCCCCCGTAGAGTACGCACAGATACGCAGTATTTT	TRBV5-6	-	15	-	TRBJ2-3
CASSGDSLGEQFF	TGCGCCAGCAGCGGGGACAGCCTAGGAGAGCAGTTCTTC	TRBV5-1	once	13	TRBD1	TRBJ2-1
CASSSYINTEAFF	TGTGCCAGCAGCTCTTACATAAACACTGAAGCTTTCTTT	TRBV5-5	-	13	-	TRBJ1-1
CSVIHVQGLGNGYTF	TGCAGCGTCATTCACGTTCAGGGTTTGGGAAATGGCTACACCTTC	TRBV29-1	few	15	-	TRBJ1-2
CAWSSGTREADTQYF	TGTGCCTGGAGTTCCGGGACCCGGGAGGCAGATACGCAGTATTTT	TRBV30	-	15	TRBD2	TRBJ2-3
CASRSGSPLHF	TGTGCCAGCAGGAGTGGTTCACCCCTCCACTTT	TRBV27	large	11	-	TRBJ1-6
CASSPVPGQGMNTEAFF	TGTGCCAGCAGTCCTGTCCCGGGACAGGGGATGAACACTGAAGCTTTCTTT	TRBV6-6	-	17	TRBD1	TRBJ1-1
CASSSSGTSNEKLFF	TGCGCCAGCAGCTCCTCAGGGACCTCAAATGAAAAACTGTTTTTT	TRBV5-1	-	15	-	TRBJ1-4
CASSLTGAPSGANVLTF	TGTGCCAGCAGCTTAACGGGGGCGCCCTCTGGGGCCAACGTCCTGACTTTC	TRBV7-2	-	17	-	TRBJ2-6
CASTVTSGEGETQYF	TGTGCCAGTACTGTGACTAGCGGGGAGGGGGAGACCCAGTACTTC	TRBV19	-	15	TRBD2	TRBJ2-5
CASSRDRGQNEKLFF	TGCGCCAGCAGCCGGGACAGGGGGCAAAATGAAAAACTGTTTTTT	TRBV4-1	few	15	TRBD1	TRBJ1-4
CASSQGQGGRNTQYF	TGTGCCAGCAGCCAAGGACAGGGAGGAAGGAATACGCAGTATTTT	TRBV6-5	few	15	TRBD1	TRBJ2-3
CASSQLNRNYGYTF	TGCGCCAGCAGCCAATTAAACCGTAACTATGGCTACACCTTC	TRBV4-1	-	14	-	TRBJ1-2
CASSKVAVSSTDTQYF	TGTGCCAGCAGCAAGGTAGCGGTTTCTAGCACAGATACGCAGTATTTT	TRBV7-8	-	16	-	TRBJ2-3
CASSLERAYEQYF	TGCGCCAGCAGCTTGGAGCGGGCCTACGAGCAGTACTTC	TRBV5-1	-	13	-	TRBJ2-7
CASSNLGLSYNEQFF	TGTGCCAGCAGCAACTTGGGACTGTCCTACAATGAGCAGTTCTTC	TRBV7-3	-	15	-	TRBJ2-1
CASSLRRGEKLFF	TGTGCCAGCAGCTTACGAAGGGGCGAAAAACTGTTTTTT	TRBV7-2	-	13	-	TRBJ1-4
CASSILIQGNEQYF	TGCGCCAGCAGTATACTAATCCAGGGCAACGAGCAGTACTTC	TRBV5-1	-	14	-	TRBJ2-7
CASSLEGQPQHF	TGCGCCAGCAGCTTGGAAGGGCAGCCCCAGCATTTT	TRBV5-1	-	12	-	TRBJ1-5
CASSLQNTEAFF	TGTGCCAGCAGCTTACAGAACACTGAAGCTTTCTTT	TRBV5-6	-	12	-	TRBJ1-1
CAWRSGASHGYTF	TGTGCCTGGAGGTCCGGGGCGTCGCATGGCTACACCTTC	TRBV30	few	13	-	TRBJ1-2
CASSLGVTVQGGELFF	TGCGCCAGCAGCTTGGGTGTAACGGTGCAGGGCGGGGAGCTGTTTTTT	TRBV5-1	-	16	-	TRBJ2-2
CASSLMAGGRETQYF	TGCGCCAGCAGCTTGATGGCGGGGGGGAGAGAGACCCAGTACTTC	TRBV5-1	-	15	TRBD2	TRBJ2-5
CASSPSAGKGEKLFF	TGTGCCAGCTCACCATCGGCAGGAAAAGGTGAAAAACTGTTTTTT	TRBV18	-	15	-	TRBJ1-4
CASSQGHAGHSPLHF	TGTGCCAGCAGCCAAGGACACGCAGGGCATTCACCCCTCCACTTT	TRBV3-1/TRBV3-2	-	15	-	TRBJ1-6
CASSLSLSGTYNEQFF	TGTGCCAGCAGCTTATCGTTAAGTGGGACCTACAATGAGCAGTTCTTC	TRBV7-9	-	16	-	TRBJ2-1
CASERAGELFF	TGTGCCAGCGAAAGAGCCGGGGAGCTGTTTTTT	TRBV9	few	11	-	TRBJ2-2
CASSLGTGGDYGYTF	TGTGCCAGCAGCCTCGGGACAGGGGGCGACTATGGCTACACCTTC	TRBV3-1/TRBV3-2	-	15	TRBD1	TRBJ1-2
CAWSVQGPYYGYTF	TGTGCCTGGAGTGTTCAAGGACCCTACTATGGCTACACCTTC	TRBV30	-	14	-	TRBJ1-2
CASSLQGARPIITDTQYF	TGCGCCAGCAGCTTGCAGGGGGCTCGCCCCATAATCACAGATACGCAGTATTTT	TRBV5-1	-	18	TRBD1	TRBJ2-3
CASSLEAVDREDTQYF	TGCGCCAGCAGCTTGGAGGCGGTCGACAGGGAAGATACGCAGTATTTT	TRBV5-1	few	16	TRBD1	TRBJ2-3
CASSFAGEETQYF	TGTGCCAGCAGTTTTGCGGGGGAAGAGACCCAGTACTTC	TRBV12-3/TRBV12-4	few	13	TRBD2	TRBJ2-5